A single sample is the source of the 10 T cell receptor beta chains below, sequenced in a study of CXCR3-negative and CXCR3-positive naive CD8 T cells. UMI-tagged TRB cDNA libraries were built via 5' RACE. Following a re-call of the 5' RACE reads, TCRdb has one entry per CDR3 protein and lacks DNA. This sample's table reports about 48,000 distinct CDR3 sequences. Sequencing was carried out using memory CD8+ T cells from blood. These receptors originate from a human donor in good health. Some clones in this sample may be carry-over from other donors' samples.

The rearrangement joins TRBV7-9 to TRBJ2-3; checking the TCRdb D call of TRBD2 is not possible without DNA. Germline CDR1 reads SEHNR; CDR2 reads FQNEAQ (reference sequence). The CDR3 runs to 15 residues. CDR3 sequence: CASSPIAGGPHTQYF.

The chain uses TRBV6-2 or TRBV6-3 and TRBJ1-6; TCRdb lists TRBD1, though no DNA is available to test this call. This CDR3 region has 14 residues. The germline V gene encodes CDR1 MNHEY and CDR2 SVGEGT. The CDR3 reads CASSDDRDRSPLHF.

V and J are TRBV29-1 and TRBJ2-1; absent DNA, TCRdb's TRBD2 call cannot be checked. This CDR3 has 17 amino acids. Germline V CDR1 and CDR2: SQVTM, ANQGSEA. CDR3 region: CSVEDGTSGGNYNEQFF.

This chain uses TRBV7-9 with TRBJ1-2; without DNA, the TCRdb call of TRBD1 cannot be checked. Germline CDR1 and CDR2: SEHNR and FQNEAQ (reference sequence). CDR3 length: 15 amino acids. CDR3 region: CASSAPRQGSYGYTF.

The chain links TRBV7-9 to TRBJ2-1. The length of the CDR3 is 11 residues. Germline CDR1 is SEHNR and CDR2 is FQNEAQ (reference sequence). CDR3 sequence reads: CASSSANEQFF.

The chain uses TRBV7-9 and TRBJ1-2. The CDR3 loop spans 14 amino acids. Per the germline V gene, CDR1 is SEHNR and CDR2 is FQNEAQ (reference sequence). This CDR3 is CASSLGMDGYGYTF.

V gene TRBV5-6 combines with J gene TRBJ2-7; with no DNA, the TCRdb D assignment of TRBD1 cannot be verified. Germline V CDR1 and CDR2: SGHDT, YYEEEE. The CDR3 runs 14 residues. The CDR3 protein is CASSLRPGGNEQYF.

J is TRBJ1-1 and V is TRBV29-1; TCRdb proposes TRBD1, but this gene call is untestable without DNA. Germline lookup yields CDR1 SQVTM and CDR2 ANQGSEA. The CDR3 has 12 amino acids. The CDR3: CSGQGAGTEAFF.

The gene calls are TRBV29-1 and TRBJ2-7. Germline values: CDR1 SQVTM, CDR2 ANQGSEA. The CDR3 is 11 amino acids. The CDR3 sequence: CSVILTYEQYF.

J is TRBJ1-1 and V is TRBV20-1; checking the TCRdb D call of TRBD1 is not possible without DNA. From germline, CDR1 is DFQATT and CDR2 SNEGSKA (reference sequence). This CDR3 spans 15 amino acids. The CDR3 reads CSARGMTGDGTEAFF.